The 6 T cell receptor beta chains below all came from one sample that was sequenced in a study of blood T cell repertoires in COVID-19. TCRdb's table, derived via immunoSEQ multiplex PCR, lists solely in-frame clones and lacks some. The sample has roughly 68,000 clones; approximately 82% are singletons. Sequencing used peripheral blood. These receptors were collected from a woman older than 75 with acute or convalescent COVID-19.

This chain connects TRBV7-9 to TRBJ1-6; 7 positions agree with TRBD1. Trimming at V came to 8 bases and at J to 7 bases, leaving 8 bases not matched to a gene. The CDR3 sequence is 14 residues long. CDR1 and CDR2 from the germline V gene are SEHNR and FQNEAQ (reference sequence). The CDR3: CASGRTGSNSPLHF. The CDR3 DNA is TGTGCCAGCGGCCGGACAGGATCAAATTCACCCCTCCACTTT.

The V and J genes are TRBV6-1 and TRBJ2-7, with TRBD2 identical over 9 bases. This CDR3 is 14 amino acids long. Germline assignment: CDR1 MNHNS and CDR2 SASEGT. J lost 7 bases, V lost 3 bases, and 7 bases had no gene match. In DNA, the CDR3 is TGTGCCAGCAGTGATCTTGCGGGAGGGGGAGAGCAGTACTTC. It encodes CASSDLAGGGEQYF.

In its sample, this clone was seen a few times. The chain has TRBV29-1 and TRBJ1-1; possibly TRBD1 for D (6 bases). Germline CDR1 SQVTM, CDR2 ANQGSEA. The CDR3 is 14 residues long. V was pared by 5 bases and J by 3 bases, with 16 bases between. CDR3 bases: TGCAGCGTTACAGGGTGGTCGAGGGACACTGAAGCTTTCTTT. It is translated as CSVTGWSRDTEAFF. The entire variable domain, with the rest obtained from reference TRBV29-1 and TRBJ1-1, is as follows: SAVISQKPSRDICQRGTSLTIQCQVDSQVTMMFWYRQQPGQSLTLIATANQGSEATYESGFVIDKFPISRPNLTFSTLTVSNMSPEDSSIYLCSVTGWSRDTEAFFGQGTRLTVV.

The chain combines TRBV25-1 with TRBJ1-1; possible D gene TRBD1, 6 bases. Germline lookup yields CDR1 MGHDK and CDR2 SYGVNS. This CDR3 region has 16 residues. The V gene lost 2 bases and the J gene lost 1 base, with 14 bases spanning the gap. CDR3 coding DNA: TGTGCCAGCAGTGAAGGGGGCGGGTTGGCGAACACTGAAGCTTTCTTT. Amino acids: CASSEGGGLANTEAFF.

This clone has just one count. CDR3 region: CASAPATSVENIQYF. The DNA of the CDR3 is TGTGCCAGCGCACCAGCGACTAGCGTGGAAAACATTCAGTACTTC. This rearrangement joins TRBV2 to TRBJ2-4; 8 bases align to TRBD2. The germline CDR1 and CDR2 sequences are SNHLY and FYNNEI. V trimming: 8 bases; J trimming: 5 bases; junction bases outside the gene matches: 11. The CDR3 runs to 15 residues.

This chain joins TRBV5-1 and TRBJ2-1, with TRBD2 matching 11 bases. Germline CDR1 and CDR2: SGHRS and YFSETQ. V was clipped by 6 bases and J by 6 bases; unmatched bases: 8. The CDR3 runs 15 residues. CDR3 residues: CASTLLAGAPNEQFF. In DNA, the CDR3 is TGCGCCAGCACCCTACTAGCGGGAGCTCCCAATGAGCAGTTCTTC.